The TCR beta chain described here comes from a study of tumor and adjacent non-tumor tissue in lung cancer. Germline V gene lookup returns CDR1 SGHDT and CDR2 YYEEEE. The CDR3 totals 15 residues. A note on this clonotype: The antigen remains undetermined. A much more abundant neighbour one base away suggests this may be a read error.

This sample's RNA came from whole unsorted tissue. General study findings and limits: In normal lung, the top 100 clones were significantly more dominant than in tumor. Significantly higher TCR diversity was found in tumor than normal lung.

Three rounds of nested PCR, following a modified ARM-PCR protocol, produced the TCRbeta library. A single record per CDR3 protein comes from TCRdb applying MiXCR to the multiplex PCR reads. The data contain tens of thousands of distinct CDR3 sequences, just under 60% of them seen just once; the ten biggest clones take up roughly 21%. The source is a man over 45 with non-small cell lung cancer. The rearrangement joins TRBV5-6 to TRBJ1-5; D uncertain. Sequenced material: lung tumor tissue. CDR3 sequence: CASSAFGSSNQSQHF. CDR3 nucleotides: TGTGCCAGCAGTGCCTTCGGCAGTAGCAATCAGTCCCAGCATTTT. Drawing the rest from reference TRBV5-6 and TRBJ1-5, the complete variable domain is DAGVTQSPTHLIKTRGQQVTLRCSPKSGHDTVSWYQQALGQGPQFIFQYYEEEERQRGNFPDRFSGHQFPNYSSELNVNALLLGDSALYLCASSAFGSSNQSQHFGDGTRLSIL.